These 17 T cell receptor beta chains share one sample of origin, sequenced in a study of molecular identifiers for immune sequencing clone quantification. TCRdb fed the PCR reads into MiXCR, producing one record per CDR3 protein. This sample yields 460,000 or so distinct CDR3 sequences, of which 20% to 25% are seen a single time; roughly 0.81% belongs to the top ten. The material sequenced was naive CD8+ T cells from blood, with Jurkat cell RNA spiked in. Regarding subset: FACS-sorted CD8+CD4-CCR7+CD45RA+ naive T cells. These receptors were taken from a human donor in good health. Some libraries in this study had Jurkat cell RNA spiked in.

Of note for this clonotype: Given a much more abundant clone one base away, this may be a read error. The conserved final phenylalanine or tryptophan is absent from the CDR3, which likely points to a read error. V is TRBV12-3 or TRBV12-4 and J is TRBJ1-2, with D possibly TRBD1 on 5 matching bases. Trimming took 3 bases from V and 6 from J, leaving 11 bases between them. This CDR3 contains 13 residues. The CDR3 nucleotides read TGTGCCAGCAGTTTCGGTGCGGGGGATGGCTACACCCTC. Translation gives CASSFGAGDGYTL.

This clonotype has more than one count but fewer than ten. The V call is TRBV6-2 or TRBV6-3, the J call TRBJ2-3; D might be TRBD1 or TRBD2, each matching 5 bases. With 4 bases removed from V and 4 bases from J, the gap between germline ends came to 15 bases. Germline CDR1 and CDR2: MNHEY and SVGEGT. This CDR3 region has 15 residues. In DNA form, the CDR3 reads TGTGCCAGCAGTTCGTCGGGGACCCTTGCAGATACGCAGTATTTT. This gives the protein CASSSSGTLADTQYF.

In this sample, this clonotype turned up many times. A read error may produce the germline difference seen at one junction end. This chain uses TRBV12-3 or TRBV12-4 with TRBJ2-5, with TRBD1 identical over 8 bases. The CDR3 consists of 14 residues. The CDR3 DNA is TGTGCCAGCAGCTTAGGGACAGGAGGCGAGACCCAGTACTTC. Encoded protein: CASSLGTGGETQYF.

Comment on this clonotype: One base away lies a much larger clone, so this may be a sequencing read error. The chain has TRBV27 and TRBJ2-7; D is unclear. The CDR3 spans 14 residues. CDR1 MNHEY and CDR2 SMNVEV come from the germline V gene (reference sequence). The CDR3 loop reads CASSPSPATYVQYF. The CDR3 nucleotides are TGTGCCAGCAGCCCTTCCCCGGCAACCTACGTGCAGTACTTC.

Only a few counts were recorded for this clonotype. The rearrangement links TRBV12-3 or TRBV12-4 to TRBJ2-3; tentatively, D is TRBD2 (6 bases). The CDR3 contains 14 residues. The V gene lost 6 bases and the J gene lost 4 bases, with 14 bases spanning the gap. This CDR3 reads CASSQLGTPDTQYF. DNA for the CDR3: TGTGCCAGCAGCCAACTCGGGACTCCAGATACGCAGTATTTT.

Ten or more counts support this clonotype. The chain is built from TRBV13 and TRBJ2-5; TRBD2 matches 11 bases. J gave up 5 bases and V 2 bases, and 7 bases lay outside the gene matches. Germline CDR1 reads PRHDT; CDR2 reads FYEKMQ (reference sequence). The CDR3 is 16 residues long. CDR3 bases: TGTGCCAGCAGCTTACAACTAGCGGGAGTTTTTGAGACCCAGTACTTC. Amino acid sequence: CASSLQLAGVFETQYF.

The sample holds many counts of this clonotype. The chain recombines TRBV7-9 with TRBJ2-3, with a weak D call TRBD1 (6 bases). V was pared by 5 bases and J by 1 base, with 19 bases between. The CDR3 extends over 17 amino acids. Per the germline V gene, CDR1 is SEHNR and CDR2 is FQNEAQ (reference sequence). The CDR3 here is CASSPRGGRGGTDTQYF. The CDR3 region has the DNA TGTGCCAGCAGCCCCAGGGGTGGGAGAGGGGGCACAGATACGCAGTATTTT.

V usage is TRBV27 and J usage is TRBJ2-3; 12 bases are a match to TRBD2. Germline V gene data show CDR1 as MNHEY and CDR2 as SMNVEV (reference sequence). The CDR3 has 18 residues. V lost 4 bases, J lost 5 bases, and 13 bases stayed unmatched. Here the CDR3 DNA reads TGTGCCAGCAGTTCTCCCCGGCTAGCGGGAGGGCCCCTAGATACGCAGTATTTT. This translates into CASSSPRLAGGPLDTQYF.

With respect to this clonotype: A much larger clone lies a single base off, so this may be a read error. The rearrangement links TRBV10-2 to TRBJ1-5; D remains unclear. From germline, CDR1 is WSHSY and CDR2 SAAADI. Trimming shortened V by 4 bases and J by 9 bases, and 13 bases separated the two germline ends. This CDR3 has 13 residues. CDR3 protein: CASSGTGMGPQHF. DNA of the CDR3: TGCGCCAGCAGTGGGACGGGCATGGGGCCCCAGCATTTT.

In its sample, this clonotype was seen many times. This chain joins TRBV7-2 and TRBJ1-6, with TRBD1 matching 7 bases. V shed 9 bases, J shed 3 bases, and the junction held 8 bases outside the gene matches. Germline values: CDR1 SGHTA, CDR2 FQGNSA. This CDR3 is 15 amino acids long. In DNA, the CDR3 is TGTGCCAGTGGACCCTGGACAGGCTATAATTCACCCCTCCACTTT. Translation: CASGPWTGYNSPLHF.

In the case of this clonotype: A read error may explain this, as a much larger clone is one base away. The V call is TRBV12-5, the J call TRBJ1-5; D remains ambiguous. There are 11 residues in the CDR3. Trimming left V 5 bases short and J 5 bases short, with 4 bases between. Germline V gene lookup returns CDR1 LGHNT and CDR2 FRNRAP. CDR3 sequence: CASGVDQPQHF. The CDR3 coding sequence is TGTGCTAGTGGTGTCGATCAGCCCCAGCATTTT.

The chain uses TRBV20-1 and TRBJ2-7; D unclear. The germline gives CDR1 DFQATT, CDR2 SNEGSKA (reference sequence). Trimming took 1 base from V and 4 from J, leaving 11 bases between them. The CDR3 runs 13 residues. CDR3 amino acids: CSARAPLAYEQYF. The CDR3, as DNA: TGCAGTGCTAGAGCCCCGTTGGCTTACGAGCAGTACTTC.

A word on this clonotype: A much larger clonotype is one base distant, so this may be a read error. The chain combines TRBV7-9 with TRBJ2-5, with D unresolved. This CDR3 is 12 amino acids long. Germline values: CDR1 SEHNR, CDR2 FQNEAQ (reference sequence). V was clipped by 4 bases and J by 3 bases, with 6 bases between them. Here the CDR3 reads CASSSLKETQYF. In DNA form, the CDR3 reads TGTGCCAGCAGCTCACTAAAAGAGACCCAGTACTTC.

Ten or more counts support this clonotype. The chain couples TRBV28 to TRBJ1-2, with unresolved D. V gave up 6 bases and J gave up 7 bases, with 9 bases separating them. Germline assignment: CDR1 MDHEN and CDR2 SYDVKM. CDR3 length: 11 residues. The CDR3 coding sequence is TGTGCCAGCAGGCAGACGATTGGCTACACCTTC. Residues: CASRQTIGYTF.

This rearrangement joins TRBV19 to TRBJ1-6, with D possibly being TRBD1 (5 bases). CDR1 is LNHDA, CDR2 SQIVND, per germline (reference sequence). The V end lost 3 bases, the J end lost 6 bases, and 12 bases lay between the germline ends. CDR3 length equals 15 residues. The CDR3: CASSISDTLNSPLHF. The CDR3 nucleotides are TGTGCCAGTAGTATCTCGGACACCCTTAATTCACCCCTCCACTTT.

The table lists this clonotype with many counts. CDR3 protein: CASSLARSGLRTDTQYF. The DNA for the CDR3 is TGCGCCAGCAGCTTGGCCAGGTCGGGACTACGCACAGATACGCAGTATTTT. V gene TRBV5-1 combines with J gene TRBJ2-3; the match to TRBD2 covers 7 bases. The CDR3 runs 17 residues. Germline V gene sequence: CDR1 SGHRS, CDR2 YFSETQ. J lost 1 base, V lost 0 bases, and 8 bases had no gene match.

Many counts were recorded for this clonotype. The V and J genes are TRBV13 and TRBJ2-5; possible D gene TRBD2, 7 bases. Germline V gene sequence: CDR1 PRHDT, CDR2 FYEKMQ (reference sequence). There are 14 residues in the CDR3. Trimming left V 4 bases short and J 4 bases short, with 13 bases between. CDR3 protein: CASSSRGGGETQYF. CDR3 sequence (DNA): TGTGCCAGCAGCTCGAGGGGGGGAGGAGAGACCCAGTACTTC. Looking up the rest from reference TRBV13 and TRBJ2-5 gives the full variable domain: AAGVIQSPRHLIKEKRETATLKCYPIPRHDTVYWYQQGPGQDPQFLISFYEKMQSDKGSIPDRFSAQQFSDYHSELNMSSLELGDSALYFCASSSRGGGETQYFGPGTRLLVL.